Each of the 25 T cell receptor beta chains below was sequenced from the same sample in a study of cytomegalovirus exposure and HLA in healthy donors (dated by TCRdb to about 2017). The protocol used for the library was the immunoSEQ multiplex PCR assay. The immuneACCESS repertoire file appears here via TCRdb, limited to in-frame rearrangements. These files lack a portion of the clones; in checked studies, under half of the deficit traces to unresolved V genes, and the cause of the others is not known. In all, the sample holds roughly 120,000 clones, and approximately 88% of those were seen once. Approximately 2% of the sample belongs to the ten largest clones. What was sequenced was PBMCs. These receptors originate from a young man in good health and CMV-seronegative.

This chain joins TRBV4-1 and TRBJ1-4, with 7 bases matching TRBD1. V dropped 4 bases and J dropped 6; count of bases not matched to a gene: 11. This CDR3 has 16 amino acids. The germline CDR1 and CDR2 sequences are MGHRA and YSYEKL. The CDR3 sequence is CASSRSRQGLDEKLFF. DNA for the CDR3: TGCGCCAGCAGCCGGTCAAGACAGGGTCTAGATGAAAAACTGTTTTTT.

The chain couples TRBV28 to TRBJ2-5; 7 bases align to TRBD1. Trimming removed 5 bases from V and 0 bases from J; junction bases left unmatched: 3. Germline CDR1 is MDHEN and CDR2 is SYDVKM. This CDR3 comprises 14 residues. The CDR3 nucleotides are TGTGCCAGCAGTCCGGACAGGTACCAAGAGACCCAGTACTTC. Translation gives CASSPDRYQETQYF.

CDR3 protein: CASSTGQGRISPLHF. CDR3 in DNA: TGTGCCAGCAGCACTGGACAGGGACGAATTTCACCCCTCCACTTT. The rearrangement joins TRBV11-2 to TRBJ1-6; 8 bases are shared with TRBD1. Germline-derived CDR1 and CDR2 are SGHAT and FQNNGV. The CDR3 runs to 15 residues. J gave up 9 bases and V 5 bases, and 9 bases lay outside the gene matches.

This sequence joins TRBV5-1 and TRBJ2-7; 9 bases line up with TRBD2. Germline V gives CDR1 SGHRS, CDR2 YFSETQ. The CDR3 contains 16 residues. Trimming removed 4 bases from V and 2 bases from J; junction bases left unmatched: 10. The CDR3 region has the DNA TGCGCCAGCAGCCCGGGCACTAGCGGGCGAGCCTACGAGCAGTACTTC. Translating it yields CASSPGTSGRAYEQYF.

The V call is TRBV10-1, the J call TRBJ2-7; a weak D match, TRBD2 (6 bases). The V end lost 2 bases, the J end lost 3 bases, and 17 bases lay between the germline ends. This CDR3 is built from 16 residues. The germline V gene encodes CDR1 WNHNN and CDR2 SYGVQD (reference sequence). The CDR3 reads CASSEAGTGGFYEQYF. CDR3 nucleotides: TGCGCCAGCAGTGAGGCCGGGACTGGGGGTTTCTACGAGCAGTACTTC.

The J gene is TRBJ2-1, the V gene TRBV27; no clear D. V dropped 4 bases and J dropped 2 bases, with 15 bases sitting between them. The CDR3 loop spans 16 amino acids. Per germline, CDR1 MNHEY and CDR2 SMNVEV (reference sequence). The DNA of the CDR3 is TGTGCCAGCAGTTCCACTGGCGGCTTCACCTACAATGAGCAGTTCTTC. The encoded protein is CASSSTGGFTYNEQFF.

The chain has TRBV28 and TRBJ1-5, with D unclear. CDR1 is MDHEN, CDR2 SYDVKM, per germline. Trimming removed 7 bases from V and 0 bases from J, with 10 bases in between. There are 14 residues in the CDR3. CDR3 nucleotide sequence: TGTGCCAGCACGCCCAGGAATAGCAATCAGCCCCAGCATTTT. The encoded protein is CASTPRNSNQPQHF.

The rearrangement joins TRBV6-6 to TRBJ2-5; 8 positions agree with TRBD1. CDR3 length equals 15 residues. V lost 6 bases and J lost 5; bases outside the gene matches: 11. Germline lookup yields CDR1 MNHNY and CDR2 SVGAGI (reference sequence). The CDR3 loop reads CASSSPDRARETQYF. In nucleotides, the CDR3 is TGTGCCAGCAGCTCTCCGGACAGGGCTCGGGAGACCCAGTACTTC.

The chain recombines TRBV7-2 with TRBJ2-7; 7 bases are shared with TRBD1. Trimming removed 0 bases from V and 12 bases from J; junction bases left unmatched: 5. The CDR3 contains 12 residues. Germline V lookup: CDR1 SGHTA, CDR2 FQGNSA. CDR3 sequence: CASSLAGQIGYF. Written as DNA, the CDR3 is TGTGCCAGCAGCTTAGCGGGACAGATCGGGTACTTC. Full variable domain (rest looked up from reference TRBV7-2 and TRBJ2-7): GAGVSQSPSNKVTEKGKDVELRCDPISGHTALYWYRQSLGQGLEFLIYFQGNSAPDKSGLPSDRFSAERTGGSVSTLTIQRTQQEDSAVYLCASSLAGQIGYFGPGTRLTVT.

The chain combines TRBV27 with TRBJ2-3, with 7 bases fitting TRBD2. This CDR3 has 16 residues. J was trimmed by 2 bases and V by 5 bases; bases with no gene match: 10. In germline, CDR1 is MNHEY, CDR2 SMNVEV (reference sequence). CDR3 sequence: CASSPLPRGNTDTQYF. CDR3 sequence (DNA): TGTGCCAGCAGTCCCCTTCCGCGGGGGAACACAGATACGCAGTATTTT.

This clone was counted between two and nine times. V usage is TRBV4-3 and J usage is TRBJ1-2; D remains unclear. The V end was cut by 1 base, the J end by 2 bases, with 20 bases between. The CDR3 has 18 residues. CDR1 and CDR2 (germline): LGHNA, YSLEER. CDR3 DNA sequence: TGCGCCAGCAGCCAAGCGAGCGATACGGGTCATGAAAACTATGGCTACACCTTC. This encodes CASSQASDTGHENYGYTF.

This clone has a single count. The gene calls are TRBV5-1 and TRBJ2-1, with D possibly being TRBD1 (6 bases). CDR3 length: 14 amino acids. The V end was cut by 4 bases, the J end by 8 bases, with 16 bases between. Germline V gene sequence: CDR1 SGHRS, CDR2 YFSETQ. DNA of the CDR3: TGCGCCAGCAGCCGCGAGTCAGGGGTCGATGAGCAGTTCTTC. Residues: CASSRESGVDEQFF.

The chain is built from TRBV5-1 and TRBJ1-3; TRBD1 agrees at 9 bases. Germline lookup yields CDR1 SGHRS and CDR2 YFSETQ. The CDR3 runs to 23 residues. V lost 4 bases to trimming and J lost 0 bases; unmatched junction nucleotides: 26. The CDR3 DNA follows: TGCGCCAGCAGCGCTTGGGGGCGCTCACCGGGACAGGGCGCATTAACCTCTGGAAACACCATATATTTT. This translates into CASSAWGRSPGQGALTSGNTIYF.

V gene TRBV10-3 combines with J gene TRBJ1-3, with 7 bases fitting TRBD1. Trimming took 4 bases from V and 0 from J; bases not matched to a gene: 6. This CDR3 region has 16 residues. In germline, CDR1 is ENHRY, CDR2 SYGVKD. Here the CDR3 reads CAISGGGQYSGNTIYF. CDR3 coding DNA: TGTGCCATCAGTGGAGGGGGACAGTACTCTGGAAACACCATATATTTT.

This sequence joins TRBV18 and TRBJ2-1; 13 nucleotides agree with TRBD2. CDR3 length: 16 residues. The trim removed 0 bases at V and 4 bases at J, leaving 0 bases unmatched. The germline V gene encodes CDR1 KGHSH and CDR2 LQKENI. The CDR3 nucleotides read TGTGCCAGCTCACCACCGGGACTAGCGGGGTACAATGAGCAGTTCTTC. Its translation: CASSPPGLAGYNEQFF.

J is TRBJ2-1 and V is TRBV10-2; 8 bases map to TRBD1. The CDR3 loop spans 15 amino acids. With 6 bases clipped from V and 2 bases from J, the junction kept 6 bases outside the gene matches. Germline V gene data show CDR1 as WSHSY and CDR2 as SAAADI. CDR3 nucleotide sequence: TGCGCCAGCAGCGGACAGGGAGGTGCCTACAATGAGCAGTTCTTC. It specifies CASSGQGGAYNEQFF.

In this sample, this clone turned up once. The rearrangement joins TRBV5-1 to TRBJ2-1; 11 bases fit TRBD2. Germline V gives CDR1 SGHRS, CDR2 YFSETQ. This CDR3 is built from 15 residues. The V and J ends lost 4 bases and 4 bases, in that order; junction bases with no gene match: 4. The CDR3, as DNA: TGCGCCAGCAGCGGACTAGCGGGCAATTACAATGAGCAGTTCTTC. Its protein is CASSGLAGNYNEQFF.

The chain joins TRBV30 to TRBJ1-2, with 9 bases aligning to TRBD1. The ends lost 7 bases at V and 0 bases at J; junction bases unmatched: 6. The CDR3 consists of 14 residues. Germline CDR1 reads GTSNPN; CDR2 reads SVGIG (reference sequence). Here the CDR3 reads CAFRDRDSNYGYTF. For the CDR3, the DNA is TGTGCCTTCCGGGACAGGGACTCTAACTATGGCTACACCTTC.

The gene calls are TRBV29-1 and TRBJ1-2; 9 bases are shared with TRBD1. The CDR3 length is 14 residues. The V gene's germline CDR1 is SQVTM and CDR2 ANQGSEA. With V trimmed by 5 bases and J by 4 bases, 8 bases remained unmatched. In DNA, the CDR3 is TGCAGCGTTAAAAGGACAGGGGTAGGCTATGGCTACACCTTC. As protein: CSVKRTGVGYGYTF.

The chain is built from TRBV4-1 and TRBJ2-7; 9 bases are a match to TRBD2. The CDR3 has 16 amino acids. Germline CDR1 MGHRA, CDR2 YSYEKL. V lost 4 bases and J lost 3; bases outside the gene matches: 10. The CDR3 sequence is CASSPQGGRAHYEQYF. For the CDR3, the DNA is TGCGCCAGCAGCCCCCAGGGCGGGAGGGCCCACTACGAGCAGTACTTC.

This clone was seen just once. The rearrangement links TRBV30 to TRBJ1-6; 7 bases map to TRBD1. The V gene's germline CDR1 is GTSNPN and CDR2 SVGIG (reference sequence). The CDR3 consists of 13 residues. The trim removed 6 bases at V and 7 bases at J, leaving 6 bases unmatched. The CDR3 region has the DNA TGTGCCTGCTCCGGGACAGTCAATTCACCCCTCCACTTT. Amino acids: CACSGTVNSPLHF.

The chain has TRBV6-5 and TRBJ1-1; possible D gene TRBD1, 6 bases. V lost 5 bases, J lost 0 bases, and 13 bases lay in between. Germline V gene lookup returns CDR1 MNHEY and CDR2 SVGAGI. The CDR3 loop spans 15 amino acids. In nucleotides, the CDR3 is TGTGCCAGCAGTATAGACAGGAGATTGAACACTGAAGCTTTCTTT. Protein: CASSIDRRLNTEAFF.

This chain connects TRBV28 to TRBJ1-2, with a possible D match to TRBD1 (6 bases). The CDR3 extends over 13 amino acids. CDR1 is MDHEN, CDR2 SYDVKM, per germline. V was cut by 6 bases and J by 4 bases, with 12 bases left in between. The CDR3 is CASRLDSIYGYTF. CDR3 sequence (DNA): TGTGCCAGCAGATTGGACAGTATCTATGGCTACACCTTC.

CDR3 amino acids: CASREGQGYEQYF. In DNA, the CDR3 is TGTGCCAGCAGAGAGGGACAGGGATACGAGCAGTACTTC. The chain combines TRBV2 with TRBJ2-7; 9 nucleotides match TRBD1. Germline V lookup: CDR1 SNHLY, CDR2 FYNNEI. V lost 6 bases and J lost 4; bases outside the gene matches: 4. The CDR3 loop spans 13 amino acids.

The chain links TRBV10-3 to TRBJ2-7, with D possibly TRBD1 on 6 matching bases. Germline values: CDR1 ENHRY, CDR2 SYGVKD. The CDR3 runs to 14 residues. Trimming pared 0 bases from V and 5 bases from J, leaving 11 bases between. Here the CDR3 DNA reads TGTGCCATCAGTGAGTCAGTACAGGGCGACGAGCAGTACTTC. The encoded protein is CAISESVQGDEQYF.